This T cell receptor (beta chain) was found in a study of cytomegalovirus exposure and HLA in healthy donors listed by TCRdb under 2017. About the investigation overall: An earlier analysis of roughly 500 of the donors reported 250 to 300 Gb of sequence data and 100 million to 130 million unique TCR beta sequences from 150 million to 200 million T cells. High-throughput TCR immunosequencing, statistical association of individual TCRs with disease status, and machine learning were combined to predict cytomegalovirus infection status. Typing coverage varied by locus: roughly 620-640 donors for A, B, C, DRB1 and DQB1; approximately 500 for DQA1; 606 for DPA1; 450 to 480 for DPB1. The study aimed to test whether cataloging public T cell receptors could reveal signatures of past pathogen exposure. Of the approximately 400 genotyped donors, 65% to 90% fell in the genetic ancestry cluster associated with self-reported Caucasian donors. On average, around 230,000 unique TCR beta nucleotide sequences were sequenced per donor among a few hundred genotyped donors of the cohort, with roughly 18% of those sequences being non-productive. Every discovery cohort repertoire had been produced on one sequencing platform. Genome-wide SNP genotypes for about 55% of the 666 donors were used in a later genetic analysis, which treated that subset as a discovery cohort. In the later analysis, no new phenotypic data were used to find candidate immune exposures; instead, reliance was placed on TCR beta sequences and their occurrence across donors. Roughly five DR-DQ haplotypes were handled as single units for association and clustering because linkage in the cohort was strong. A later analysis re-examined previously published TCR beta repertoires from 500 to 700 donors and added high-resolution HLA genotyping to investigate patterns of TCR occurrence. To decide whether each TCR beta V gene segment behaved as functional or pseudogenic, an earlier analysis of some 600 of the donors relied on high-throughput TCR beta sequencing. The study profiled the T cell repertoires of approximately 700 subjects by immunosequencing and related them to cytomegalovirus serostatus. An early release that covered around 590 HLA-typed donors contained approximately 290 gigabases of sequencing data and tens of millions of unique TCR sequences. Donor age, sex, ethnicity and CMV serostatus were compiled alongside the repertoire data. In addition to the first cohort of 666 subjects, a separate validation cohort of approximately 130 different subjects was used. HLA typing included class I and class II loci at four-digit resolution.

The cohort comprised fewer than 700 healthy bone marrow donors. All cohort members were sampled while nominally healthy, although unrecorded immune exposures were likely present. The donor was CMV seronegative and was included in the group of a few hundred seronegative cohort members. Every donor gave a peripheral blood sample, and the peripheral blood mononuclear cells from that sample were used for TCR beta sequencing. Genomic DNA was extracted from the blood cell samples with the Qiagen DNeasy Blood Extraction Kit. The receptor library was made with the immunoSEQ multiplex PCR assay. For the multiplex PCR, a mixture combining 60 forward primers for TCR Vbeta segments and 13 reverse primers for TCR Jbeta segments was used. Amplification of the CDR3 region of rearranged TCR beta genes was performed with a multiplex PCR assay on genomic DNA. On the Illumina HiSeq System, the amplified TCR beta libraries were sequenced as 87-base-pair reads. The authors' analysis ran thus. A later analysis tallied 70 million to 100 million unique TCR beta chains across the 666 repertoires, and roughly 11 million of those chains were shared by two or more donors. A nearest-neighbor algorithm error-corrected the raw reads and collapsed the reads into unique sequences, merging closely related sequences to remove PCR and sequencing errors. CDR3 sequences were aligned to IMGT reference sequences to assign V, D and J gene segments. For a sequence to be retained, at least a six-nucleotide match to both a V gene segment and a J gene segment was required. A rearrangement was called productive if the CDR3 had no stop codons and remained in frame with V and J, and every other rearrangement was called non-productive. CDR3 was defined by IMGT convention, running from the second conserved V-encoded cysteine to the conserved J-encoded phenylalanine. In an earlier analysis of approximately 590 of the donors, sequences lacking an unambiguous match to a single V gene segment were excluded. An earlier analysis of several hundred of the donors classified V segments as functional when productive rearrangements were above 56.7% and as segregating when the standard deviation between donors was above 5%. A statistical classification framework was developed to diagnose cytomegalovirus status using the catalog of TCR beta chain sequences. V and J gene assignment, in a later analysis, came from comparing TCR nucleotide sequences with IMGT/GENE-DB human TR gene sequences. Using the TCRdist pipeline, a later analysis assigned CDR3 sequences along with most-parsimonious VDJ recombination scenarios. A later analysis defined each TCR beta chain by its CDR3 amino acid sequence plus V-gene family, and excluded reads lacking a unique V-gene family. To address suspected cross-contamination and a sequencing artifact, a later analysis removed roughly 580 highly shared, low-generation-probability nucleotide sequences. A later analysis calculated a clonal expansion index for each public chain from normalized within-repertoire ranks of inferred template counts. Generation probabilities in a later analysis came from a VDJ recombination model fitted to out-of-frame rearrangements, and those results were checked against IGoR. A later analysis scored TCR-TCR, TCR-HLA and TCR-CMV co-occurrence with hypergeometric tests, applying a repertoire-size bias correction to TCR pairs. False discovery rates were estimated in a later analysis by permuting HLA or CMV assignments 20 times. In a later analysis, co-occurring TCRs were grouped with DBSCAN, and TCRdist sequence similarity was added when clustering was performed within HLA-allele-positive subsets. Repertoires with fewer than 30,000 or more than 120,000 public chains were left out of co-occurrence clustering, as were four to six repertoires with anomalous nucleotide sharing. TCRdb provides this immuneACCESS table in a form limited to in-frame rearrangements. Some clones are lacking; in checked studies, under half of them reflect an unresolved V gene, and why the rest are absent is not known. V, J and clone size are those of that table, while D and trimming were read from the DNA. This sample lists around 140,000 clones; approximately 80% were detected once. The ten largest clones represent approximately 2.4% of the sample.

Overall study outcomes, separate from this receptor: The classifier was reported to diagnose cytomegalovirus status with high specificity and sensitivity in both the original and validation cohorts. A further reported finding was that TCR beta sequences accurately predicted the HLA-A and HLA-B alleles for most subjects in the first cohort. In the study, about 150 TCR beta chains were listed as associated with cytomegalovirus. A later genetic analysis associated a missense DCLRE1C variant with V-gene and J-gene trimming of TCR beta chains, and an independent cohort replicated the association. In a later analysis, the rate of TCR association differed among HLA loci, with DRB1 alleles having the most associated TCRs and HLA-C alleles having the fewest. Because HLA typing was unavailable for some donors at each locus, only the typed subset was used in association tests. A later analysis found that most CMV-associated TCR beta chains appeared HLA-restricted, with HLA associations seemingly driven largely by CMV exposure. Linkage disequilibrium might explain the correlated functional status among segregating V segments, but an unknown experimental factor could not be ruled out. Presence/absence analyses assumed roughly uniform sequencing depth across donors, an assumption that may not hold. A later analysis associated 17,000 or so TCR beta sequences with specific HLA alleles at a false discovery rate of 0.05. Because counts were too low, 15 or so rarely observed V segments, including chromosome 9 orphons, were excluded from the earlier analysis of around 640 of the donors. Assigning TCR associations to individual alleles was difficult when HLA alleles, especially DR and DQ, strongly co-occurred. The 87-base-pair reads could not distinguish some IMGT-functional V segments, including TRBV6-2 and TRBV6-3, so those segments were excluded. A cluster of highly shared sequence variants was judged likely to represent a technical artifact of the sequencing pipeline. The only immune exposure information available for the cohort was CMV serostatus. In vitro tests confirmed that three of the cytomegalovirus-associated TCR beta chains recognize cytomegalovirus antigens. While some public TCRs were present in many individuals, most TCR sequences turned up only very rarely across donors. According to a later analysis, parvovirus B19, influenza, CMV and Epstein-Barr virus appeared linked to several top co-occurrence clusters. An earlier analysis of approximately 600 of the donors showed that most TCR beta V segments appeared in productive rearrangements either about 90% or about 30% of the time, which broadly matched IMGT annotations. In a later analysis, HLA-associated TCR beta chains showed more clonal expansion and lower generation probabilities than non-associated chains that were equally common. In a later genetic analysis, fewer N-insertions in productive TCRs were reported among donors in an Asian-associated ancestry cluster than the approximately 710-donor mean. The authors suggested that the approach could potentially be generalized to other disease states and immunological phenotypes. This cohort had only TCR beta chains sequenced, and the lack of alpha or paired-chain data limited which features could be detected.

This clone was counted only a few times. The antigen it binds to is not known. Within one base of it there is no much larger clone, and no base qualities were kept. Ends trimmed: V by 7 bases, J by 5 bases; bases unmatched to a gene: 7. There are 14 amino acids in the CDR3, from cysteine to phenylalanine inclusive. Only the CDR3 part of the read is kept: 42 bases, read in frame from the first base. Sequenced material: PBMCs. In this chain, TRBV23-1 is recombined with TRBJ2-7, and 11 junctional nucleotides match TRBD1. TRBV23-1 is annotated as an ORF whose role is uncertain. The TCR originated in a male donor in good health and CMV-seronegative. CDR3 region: CASNPGQGVDEQYF. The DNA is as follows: TGCGCCAGCAACCCGGGACAGGGGGTCGACGAGCAGTACTTC.